This T cell receptor (beta chain) is drawn from a study of blood T cells in healthy people across ages. At the level of the study: Capture via template switching afforded approximately one barcoded beta molecule per two T cells.

Sample-barcoded 5' priming and a J-beta primer mix drove a second PCR of about 6 to 12 cycles. One entry per CDR3 protein results from TCRdb running MiXCR on the 5' RACE reads. The profile shows about 1.5 million distinct CDR3 sequences, less than 45% of them singletons. Healthy Caucasian individuals from Russia aged roughly 6 to 100 were enrolled as donors. Every participating donor contributed approximately 10 milliliters of peripheral blood through a draw. V trimming: 5 bases; J trimming: 6 bases; junction bases outside the gene matches: 10. This CDR3 comprises 15 residues. Germline V gene sequence: CDR1 SGHTA, CDR2 FQGNSA.

The sequence was obtained from a woman between 18 and 30 years old in good health. Source material: blood. The J gene is TRBJ1-1, the V gene TRBV7-2, with 9 bases aligning to TRBD1. CDR3 sequence: CASSTDRGLAAEAFF. The CDR3 DNA reads TGTGCCAGCAGCACGGACAGGGGACTTGCGGCTGAAGCTTTCTTT.